The clone carrying this TCR beta chain was seen a single time. The data were obtained in a study of control samples from healthy donors and cancer patients. Profiled with immunoSEQ multiplex PCR; TCRdb holds only in-frame clones, not every one. This sample has about 140,000 clones, with roughly 90% found just once. Sequences were obtained from blood. This TCR derives from a man younger than 45 in good health.

Here the CDR3 reads CASSRTGPPAEQYF. The CDR3 DNA reads TGTGCCAGCAGCCGAACAGGTCCCCCCGCCGAGCAGTACTTC. The chain employs TRBV7-6 and TRBJ2-7, with a possible D match to TRBD1 (5 bases). V was cut by 5 bases and J by 6 bases, with 17 bases left in between. Germline V lookup: CDR1 SGHVS, CDR2 FNYEAQ. The CDR3 has 14 amino acids.